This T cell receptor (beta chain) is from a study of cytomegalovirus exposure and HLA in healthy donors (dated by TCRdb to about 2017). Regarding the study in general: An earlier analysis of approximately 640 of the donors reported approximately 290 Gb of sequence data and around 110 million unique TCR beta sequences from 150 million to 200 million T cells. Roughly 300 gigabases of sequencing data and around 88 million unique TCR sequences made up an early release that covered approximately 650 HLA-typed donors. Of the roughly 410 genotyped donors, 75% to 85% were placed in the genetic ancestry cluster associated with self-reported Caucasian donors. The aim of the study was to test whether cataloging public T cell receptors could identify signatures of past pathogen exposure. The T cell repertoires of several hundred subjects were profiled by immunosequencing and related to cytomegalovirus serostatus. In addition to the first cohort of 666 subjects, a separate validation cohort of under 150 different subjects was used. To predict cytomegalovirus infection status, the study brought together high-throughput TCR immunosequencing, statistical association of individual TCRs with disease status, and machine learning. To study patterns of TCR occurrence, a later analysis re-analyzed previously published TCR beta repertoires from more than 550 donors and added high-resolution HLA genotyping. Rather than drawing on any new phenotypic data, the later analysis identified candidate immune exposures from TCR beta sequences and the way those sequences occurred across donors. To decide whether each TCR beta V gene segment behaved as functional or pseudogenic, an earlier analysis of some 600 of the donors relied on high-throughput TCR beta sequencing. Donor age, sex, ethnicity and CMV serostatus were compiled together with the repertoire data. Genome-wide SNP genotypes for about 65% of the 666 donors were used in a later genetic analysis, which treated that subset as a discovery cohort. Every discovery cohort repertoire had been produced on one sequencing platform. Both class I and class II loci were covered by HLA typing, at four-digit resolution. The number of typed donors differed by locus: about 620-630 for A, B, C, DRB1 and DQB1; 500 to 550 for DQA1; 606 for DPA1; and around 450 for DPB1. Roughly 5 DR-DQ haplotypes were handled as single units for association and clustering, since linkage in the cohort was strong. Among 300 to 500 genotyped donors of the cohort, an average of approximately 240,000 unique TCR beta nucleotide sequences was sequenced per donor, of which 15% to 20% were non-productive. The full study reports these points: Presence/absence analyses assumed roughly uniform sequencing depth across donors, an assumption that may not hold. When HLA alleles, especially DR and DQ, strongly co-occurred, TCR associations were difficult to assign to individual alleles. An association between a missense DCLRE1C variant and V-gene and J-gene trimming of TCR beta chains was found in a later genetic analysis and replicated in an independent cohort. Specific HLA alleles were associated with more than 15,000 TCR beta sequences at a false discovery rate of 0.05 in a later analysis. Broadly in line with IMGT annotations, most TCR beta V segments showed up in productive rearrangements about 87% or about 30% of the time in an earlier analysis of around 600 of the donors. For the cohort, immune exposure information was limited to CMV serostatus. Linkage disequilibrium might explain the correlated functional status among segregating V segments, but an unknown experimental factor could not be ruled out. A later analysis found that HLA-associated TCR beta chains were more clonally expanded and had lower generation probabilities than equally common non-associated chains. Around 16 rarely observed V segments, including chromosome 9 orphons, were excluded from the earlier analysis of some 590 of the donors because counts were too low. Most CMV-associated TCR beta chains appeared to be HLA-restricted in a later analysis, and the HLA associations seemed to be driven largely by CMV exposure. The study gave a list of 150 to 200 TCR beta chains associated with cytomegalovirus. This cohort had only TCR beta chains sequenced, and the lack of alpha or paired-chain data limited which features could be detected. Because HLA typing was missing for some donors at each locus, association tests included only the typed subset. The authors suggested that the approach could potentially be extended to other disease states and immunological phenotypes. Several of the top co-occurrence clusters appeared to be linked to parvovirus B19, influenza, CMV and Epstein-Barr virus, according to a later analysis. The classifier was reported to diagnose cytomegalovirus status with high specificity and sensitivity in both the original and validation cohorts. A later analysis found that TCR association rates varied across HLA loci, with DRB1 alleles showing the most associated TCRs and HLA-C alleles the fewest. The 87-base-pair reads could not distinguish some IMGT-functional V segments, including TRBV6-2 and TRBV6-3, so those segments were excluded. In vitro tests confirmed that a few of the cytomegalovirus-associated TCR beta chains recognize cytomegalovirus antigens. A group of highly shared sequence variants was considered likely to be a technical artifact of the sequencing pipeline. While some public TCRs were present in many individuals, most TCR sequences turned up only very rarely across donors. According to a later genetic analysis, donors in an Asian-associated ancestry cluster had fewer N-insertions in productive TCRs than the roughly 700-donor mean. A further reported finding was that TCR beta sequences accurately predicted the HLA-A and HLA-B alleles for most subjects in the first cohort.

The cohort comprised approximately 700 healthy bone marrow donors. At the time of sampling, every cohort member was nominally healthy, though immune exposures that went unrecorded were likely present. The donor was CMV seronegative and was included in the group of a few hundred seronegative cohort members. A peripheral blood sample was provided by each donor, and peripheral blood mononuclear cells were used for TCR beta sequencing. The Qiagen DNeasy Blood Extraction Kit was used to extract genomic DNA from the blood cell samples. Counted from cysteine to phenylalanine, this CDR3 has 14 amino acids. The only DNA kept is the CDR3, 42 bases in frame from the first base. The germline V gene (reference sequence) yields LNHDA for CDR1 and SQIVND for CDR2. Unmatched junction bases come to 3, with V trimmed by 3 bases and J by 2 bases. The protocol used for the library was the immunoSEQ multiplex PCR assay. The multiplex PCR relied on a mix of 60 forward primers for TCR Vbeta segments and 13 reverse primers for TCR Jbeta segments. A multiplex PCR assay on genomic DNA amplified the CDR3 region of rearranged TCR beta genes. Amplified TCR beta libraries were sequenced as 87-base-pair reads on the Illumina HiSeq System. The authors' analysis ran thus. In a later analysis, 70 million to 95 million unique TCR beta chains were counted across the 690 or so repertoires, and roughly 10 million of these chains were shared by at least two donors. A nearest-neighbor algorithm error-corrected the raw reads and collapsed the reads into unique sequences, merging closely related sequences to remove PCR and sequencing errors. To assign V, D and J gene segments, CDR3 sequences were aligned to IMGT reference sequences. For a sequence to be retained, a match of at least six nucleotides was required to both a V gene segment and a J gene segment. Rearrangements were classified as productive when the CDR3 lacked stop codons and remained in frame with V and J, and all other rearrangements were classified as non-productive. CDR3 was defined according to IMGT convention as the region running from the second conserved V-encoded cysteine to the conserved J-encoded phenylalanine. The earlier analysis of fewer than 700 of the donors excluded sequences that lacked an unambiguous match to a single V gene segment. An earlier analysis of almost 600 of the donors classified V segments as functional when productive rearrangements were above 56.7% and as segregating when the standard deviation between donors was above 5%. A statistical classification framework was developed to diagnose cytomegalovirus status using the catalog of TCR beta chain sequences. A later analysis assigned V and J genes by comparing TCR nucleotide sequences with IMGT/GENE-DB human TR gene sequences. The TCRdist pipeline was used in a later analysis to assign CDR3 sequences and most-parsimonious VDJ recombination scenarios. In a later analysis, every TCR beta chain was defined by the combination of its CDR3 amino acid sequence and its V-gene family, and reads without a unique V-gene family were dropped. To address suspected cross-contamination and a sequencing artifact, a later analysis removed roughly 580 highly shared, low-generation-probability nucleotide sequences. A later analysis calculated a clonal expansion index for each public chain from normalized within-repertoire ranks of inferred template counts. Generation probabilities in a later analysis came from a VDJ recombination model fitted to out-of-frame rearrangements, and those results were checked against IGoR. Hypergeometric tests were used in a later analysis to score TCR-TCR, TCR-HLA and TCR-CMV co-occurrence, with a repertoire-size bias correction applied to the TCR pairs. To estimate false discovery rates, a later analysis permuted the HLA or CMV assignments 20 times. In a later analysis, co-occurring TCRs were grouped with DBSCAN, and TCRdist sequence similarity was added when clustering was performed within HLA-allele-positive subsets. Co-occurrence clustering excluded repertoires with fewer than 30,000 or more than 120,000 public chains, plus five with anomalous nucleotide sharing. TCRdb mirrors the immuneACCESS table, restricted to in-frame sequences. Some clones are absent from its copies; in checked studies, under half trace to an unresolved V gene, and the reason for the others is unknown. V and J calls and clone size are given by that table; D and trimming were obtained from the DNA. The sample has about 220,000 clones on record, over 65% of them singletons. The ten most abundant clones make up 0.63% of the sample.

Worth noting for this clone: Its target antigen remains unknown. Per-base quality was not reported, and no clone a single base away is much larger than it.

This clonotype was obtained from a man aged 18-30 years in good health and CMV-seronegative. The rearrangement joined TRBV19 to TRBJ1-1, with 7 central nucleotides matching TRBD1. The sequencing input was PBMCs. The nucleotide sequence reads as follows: TGTGCCAGTAGTATCGGACAGGCCAACACTGAAGCTTTCTTT. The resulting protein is CASSIGQANTEAFF.